Below, 4 T cell receptor beta chains from the same sample are listed, as sequenced in a study of CD8 T cells in ankylosing spondylitis. In TCRdb, the 5' RACE reads were re-called with MiXCR into one record per CDR3 protein. Counted here are more than 250,000 distinct CDR3 sequences, roughly 10% occurring once; the ten biggest clones make up roughly 9%. Sequences were obtained from blood, either unsorted or a sorted T cell fraction (not recorded which). These receptors were obtained from a female donor with ankylosing spondylitis or in good health (not recorded which).

This clonotype appeared many times. The junction departs from the called germline gene at one end, perhaps through a read error. The rearrangement links TRBV5-1 to TRBJ1-1, with no clear D. Germline-derived CDR1 and CDR2 are SGHRS and YFSETQ. The CDR3 loop spans 11 amino acids. CDR3 DNA sequence: TGCGCCAGCAGCTTGGGAGGGCACCTCCTCTTT. It codes for CASSLGGHLLF.

The chain has TRBV20-1 and TRBJ2-7, with 9 bases identical to TRBD1. The CDR3 has 14 amino acids. Germline V gene sequence: CDR1 DFQATT, CDR2 SNEGSKA (reference sequence). The ends lost 6 bases at V and 1 base at J; junction bases unmatched: 7. CDR3 loop: CSAGGTGISYEQYF. DNA for the CDR3: TGCAGTGCCGGGGGGACAGGGATTTCCTACGAGCAGTACTTC.

The CDR3 region is CASSQSPPPLGGNEQFF. CDR3 nucleotide sequence: TGTGCCAGCAGCCAATCTCCCCCACCGCTCGGGGGCAATGAGCAGTTCTTC. The chain carries TRBV14 and TRBJ2-1; maybe TRBD2 (6 bases). Between the trimmed V and J ends, which lost 2 bases and 6 bases, there was a span of 20 bases. This CDR3 region has 17 residues. Germline V lookup: CDR1 SGHDN, CDR2 FVKESK.

This clonotype was seen repeatedly, ten times or more. V gene TRBV6-5 combines with J gene TRBJ1-2; D ambiguous. CDR3 length equals 16 residues. Germline CDR1 MNHEY, CDR2 SVGAGI. The V end lost 0 bases, the J end lost 4 bases, and 15 bases lay between the germline ends. Here the CDR3 reads CASSYSNGVDFYGYTF. The CDR3 DNA reads TGTGCCAGCAGTTACTCCAACGGTGTGGACTTCTATGGCTACACCTTC.